The clone carrying this T cell receptor beta chain was counted only a few times. The antigen is not known. J lost 2 bases, V lost 3 bases, and 5 bases had no gene match. The length of the CDR3 is 16 residues. CDR1 is MDHEN, CDR2 SYDVKM, per germline. This specimen comes from a study of shared clonotypes between healthy human individuals. Study-level results: Larger estimated richness was generally recorded for naive subsets relative to memory subsets. Approximately 4.6% of naive CD4 clonotypes were common to a few donors. Rarefaction indicated that sorted-subset sequencing remained incomplete although depth was large.

Repertoires were generated with immunoSEQ multiplex PCR, while TCRdb's copy carries only in-frame clones and drops some. Of some 2,500,000 clones listed, roughly 93% are singletons. The clonotype comes from a man aged 18 to 30 in good health. Some clones in this sample may be carry-over from other donors' samples. The chain recombines TRBV28 with TRBJ2-2, with 8 bases aligning to TRBD1. Sequenced sample: naive CD4+ T cells from PBMCs. The subset here: CD45RA+ positively selected. CDR3 in DNA: TGTGCCAGCAGTTTGTGGCAGGGGGCTAACACCGGGGAGCTGTTTTTT. Protein sequence: CASSLWQGANTGELFF.